These 4 T cell receptor beta chains were sequenced from one sample in a study of shared clonotypes between healthy human individuals. Libraries were prepared by immunoSEQ multiplex PCR; TCRdb keeps only in-frame clonotypes and omits some of them. The data contain roughly 100,000 clones, less than 75% of them singletons. Sequencing input: memory CD8+ T cells sorted from blood. Documented subset: CD45RO+ cells pooled with CCR7-negative TemRA cells. The source of these receptors is a woman in her 30s in good health.

J is TRBJ2-4 and V is TRBV7-7; perhaps D is TRBD1 or TRBD2 (5 bases each). This CDR3 has 18 residues. V shed 5 bases and J shed 0 bases, with 20 bases lying between them. Germline V CDR1 and CDR2: SSHAT, FNYEAQ (reference sequence). This CDR3 is CASSLEGRSPLAKNIQYF. The CDR3 nucleotides read TGTGCCAGCAGCCTCGAGGGGAGATCACCTTTAGCCAAAAACATTCAGTACTTC.

This clone came up a few times. The CDR3 loop reads CASSELAGGHETQYF. In nucleotides, the CDR3 is TGTGCCAGCAGTGAATTAGCGGGCGGGCATGAGACCCAGTACTTC. V and J are TRBV6-1 and TRBJ2-5; 7 bases align to TRBD2. Germline CDR1 MNHNS, CDR2 SASEGT. The CDR3 runs 15 residues. V trimming: 2 bases; J trimming: 5 bases; junction bases outside the gene matches: 8.

This sequence joins TRBV27 and TRBJ2-1, with unresolved D. Germline CDR1 reads MNHEY; CDR2 reads SMNVEV (reference sequence). V was cut by 5 bases and J by 8 bases, with 16 bases left in between. The CDR3 contains 14 residues. Here the CDR3 DNA reads TGTGCCAGCAGTCCCCTTCCCGCGAGCGATGAGCAGTTCTTC. Protein: CASSPLPASDEQFF.

About this clone: A far larger clone is a single base away, which makes a read error likely. Other DNA sequences in this sample translate to the same CDR3. The chain couples TRBV6-5 to TRBJ2-7, with 8 bases matching TRBD1. The germline V gene encodes CDR1 MNHEY and CDR2 SVGAGI. This CDR3 is built from 14 residues. The CDR3 reads CASRLTGESYEQYF. CDR3 bases: TGTGCCAGCAGGTTGACAGGGGAAAGCTACGAGCAATACTTC.